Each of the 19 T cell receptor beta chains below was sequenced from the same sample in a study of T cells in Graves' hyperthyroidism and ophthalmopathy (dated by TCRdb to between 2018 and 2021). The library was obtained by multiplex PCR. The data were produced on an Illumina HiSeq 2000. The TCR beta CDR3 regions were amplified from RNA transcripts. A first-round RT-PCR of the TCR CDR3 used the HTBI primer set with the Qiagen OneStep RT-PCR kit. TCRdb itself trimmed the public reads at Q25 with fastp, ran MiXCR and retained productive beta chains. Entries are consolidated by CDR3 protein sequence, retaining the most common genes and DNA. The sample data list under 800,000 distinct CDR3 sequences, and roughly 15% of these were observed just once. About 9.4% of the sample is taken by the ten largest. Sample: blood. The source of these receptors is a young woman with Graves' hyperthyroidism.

The CDR3 protein is CSARPGQGAIRINQPQHF. CDR3 coding DNA: TGCAGTGCTAGGCCGGGACAGGGGGCAATTCGGATCAATCAGCCCCAGCATTTT. The J gene is TRBJ1-5, the V gene TRBV20-1; TRBD1 matches at 12 bases. Germline V gene lookup returns CDR1 DFQATT and CDR2 SNEGSKA (reference sequence). V dropped 3 bases and J dropped 3; count of bases not matched to a gene: 12. This CDR3 spans 18 amino acids.

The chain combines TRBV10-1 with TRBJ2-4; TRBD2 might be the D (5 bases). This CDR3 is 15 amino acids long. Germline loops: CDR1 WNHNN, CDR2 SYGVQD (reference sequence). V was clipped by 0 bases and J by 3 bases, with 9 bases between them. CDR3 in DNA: TGCGCCAGCAGTGAGTCGCTGGCGGGCAAAAACATTCAGTACTTC. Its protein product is CASSESLAGKNIQYF.

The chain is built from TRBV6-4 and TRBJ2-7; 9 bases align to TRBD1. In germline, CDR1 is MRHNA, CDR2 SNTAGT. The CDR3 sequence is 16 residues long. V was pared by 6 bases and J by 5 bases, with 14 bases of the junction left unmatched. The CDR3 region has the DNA TGTGCCAGCAGCCCACAACCGGGACAGGGAGGCCACGAGCAGTACTTC. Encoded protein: CASSPQPGQGGHEQYF.

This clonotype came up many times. The CDR3 nucleotides read TGTGCCAGCAGCCGATCAATTAGACTTTTGAACACTGAAGCTTTCTTT. This encodes CASSRSIRLLNTEAFF. The chain recombines TRBV7-2 with TRBJ1-1; the D is unclear. From germline, CDR1 is SGHTA and CDR2 FQGNSA. This CDR3 region has 16 residues. V lost 5 bases to trimming and J lost 0 bases, with 16 bases between them.

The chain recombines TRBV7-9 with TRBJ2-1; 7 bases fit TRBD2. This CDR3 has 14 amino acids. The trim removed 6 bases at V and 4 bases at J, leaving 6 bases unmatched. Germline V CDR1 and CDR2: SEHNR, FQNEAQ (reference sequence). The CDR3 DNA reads TGTGCCAGCAGTCCCCGGGAGGTATACAATGAGCAGTTCTTC. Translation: CASSPREVYNEQFF.

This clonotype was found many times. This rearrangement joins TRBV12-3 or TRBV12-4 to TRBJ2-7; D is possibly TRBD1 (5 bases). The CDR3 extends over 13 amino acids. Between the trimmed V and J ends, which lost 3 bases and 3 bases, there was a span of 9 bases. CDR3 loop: CASSLDISYEQYF. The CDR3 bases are TGTGCCAGCAGTTTGGACATCAGCTACGAGCAGTACTTC.

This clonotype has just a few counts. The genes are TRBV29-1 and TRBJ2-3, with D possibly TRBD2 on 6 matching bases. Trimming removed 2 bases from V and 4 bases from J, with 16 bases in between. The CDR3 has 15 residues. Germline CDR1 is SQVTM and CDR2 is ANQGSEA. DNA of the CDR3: TGCAGCGTTGAACTGTTAGCGGAGAGGTCAGATACGCAGTATTTT. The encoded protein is CSVELLAERSDTQYF.

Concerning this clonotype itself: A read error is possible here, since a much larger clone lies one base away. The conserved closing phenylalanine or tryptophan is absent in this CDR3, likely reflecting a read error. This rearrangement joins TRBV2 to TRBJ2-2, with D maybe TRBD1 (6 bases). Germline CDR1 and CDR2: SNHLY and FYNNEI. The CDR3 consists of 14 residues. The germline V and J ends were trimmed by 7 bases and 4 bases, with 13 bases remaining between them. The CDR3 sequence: CASTWTELTGELFL. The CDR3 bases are TGTGCCAGCACTTGGACAGAACTCACCGGGGAGCTGTTTTTG.

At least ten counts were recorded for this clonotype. This CDR3 reads CASSLTGAKNIQYF. As DNA, the CDR3 is TGTGCCAGCAGCCTAACAGGGGCCAAAAACATTCAGTACTTC. V and J are TRBV12-3 or TRBV12-4 and TRBJ2-4; D is possibly TRBD1 (6 bases). With 6 bases removed from V and 1 base from J, the gap between germline ends came to 10 bases. The CDR3 consists of 14 residues.

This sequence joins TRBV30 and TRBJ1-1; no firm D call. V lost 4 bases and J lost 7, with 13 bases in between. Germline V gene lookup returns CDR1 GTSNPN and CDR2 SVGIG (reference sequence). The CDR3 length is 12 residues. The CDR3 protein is CAWMGGQIEAFF. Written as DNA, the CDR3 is TGTGCCTGGATGGGCGGGCAGATTGAAGCTTTCTTT. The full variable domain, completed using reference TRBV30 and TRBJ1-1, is SQTIHQWPATLVQPVGSPLSLECTVEGTSNPNLYWYRQAAGRGLQLLFYSVGIGQISSEVPQNLSASRPQDRQFILSSKKLLLSDSGFYLCAWMGGQIEAFFGQGTRLTVV.

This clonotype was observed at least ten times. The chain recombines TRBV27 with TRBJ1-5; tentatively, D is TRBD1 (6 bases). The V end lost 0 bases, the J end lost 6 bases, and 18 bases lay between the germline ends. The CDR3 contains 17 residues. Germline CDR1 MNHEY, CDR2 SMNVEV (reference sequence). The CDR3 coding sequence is TGTGCCAGCAGTTTATCTCGAACAGGGAAAAGGAGTCAGCCCCAGCATTTT. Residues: CASSLSRTGKRSQPQHF.

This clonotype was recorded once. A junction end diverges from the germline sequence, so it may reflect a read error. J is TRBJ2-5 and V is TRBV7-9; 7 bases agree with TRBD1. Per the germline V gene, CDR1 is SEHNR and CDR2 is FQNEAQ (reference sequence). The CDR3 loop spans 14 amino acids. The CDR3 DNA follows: TGTGCCAGCAGCTCGGGACAGAGGGTAGAGACCCATTACTTC. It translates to CASSSGQRVETHYF.

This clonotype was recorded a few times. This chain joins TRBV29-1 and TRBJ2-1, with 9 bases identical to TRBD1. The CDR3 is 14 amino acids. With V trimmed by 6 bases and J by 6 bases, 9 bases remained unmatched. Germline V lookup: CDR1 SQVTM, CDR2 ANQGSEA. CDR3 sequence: CSVSWTGVVNEQFF. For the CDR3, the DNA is TGCAGCGTCTCCTGGACAGGGGTTGTCAATGAGCAGTTCTTC.

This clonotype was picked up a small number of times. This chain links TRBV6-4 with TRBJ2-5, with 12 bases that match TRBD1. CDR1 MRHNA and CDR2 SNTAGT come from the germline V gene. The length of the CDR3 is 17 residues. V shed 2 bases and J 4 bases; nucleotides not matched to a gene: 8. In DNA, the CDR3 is TGTGCCAGCAGTGACAGGGGACAGGGGGCGAGAGGAGAGACCCAGTACTTC. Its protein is CASSDRGQGARGETQYF.

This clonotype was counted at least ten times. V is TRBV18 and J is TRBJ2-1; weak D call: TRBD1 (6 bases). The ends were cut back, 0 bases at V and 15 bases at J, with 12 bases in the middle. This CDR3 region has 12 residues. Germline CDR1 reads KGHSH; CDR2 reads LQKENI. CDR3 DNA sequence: TGTGCCAGCTCACCACCGGGGACAATGCTGTTCTTC. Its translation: CASSPPGTMLFF.

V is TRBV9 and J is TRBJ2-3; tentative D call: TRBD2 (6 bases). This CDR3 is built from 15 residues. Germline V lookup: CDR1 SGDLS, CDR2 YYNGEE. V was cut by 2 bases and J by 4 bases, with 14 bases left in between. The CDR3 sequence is CASSVSLGSSDTQYF. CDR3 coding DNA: TGTGCCAGCAGCGTGAGTCTCGGGAGCTCAGATACGCAGTATTTT.

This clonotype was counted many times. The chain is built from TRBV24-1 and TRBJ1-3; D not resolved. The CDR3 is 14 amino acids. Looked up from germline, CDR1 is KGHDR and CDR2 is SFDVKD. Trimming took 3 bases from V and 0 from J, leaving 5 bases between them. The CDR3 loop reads CATSDKSSGNTIYF. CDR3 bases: TGTGCCACCAGTGATAAGAGCTCTGGAAACACCATATATTTT.

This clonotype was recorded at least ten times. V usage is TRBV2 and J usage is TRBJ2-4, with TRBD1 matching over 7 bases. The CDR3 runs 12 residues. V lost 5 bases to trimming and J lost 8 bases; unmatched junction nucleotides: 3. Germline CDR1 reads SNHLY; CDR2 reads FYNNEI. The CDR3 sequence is CASSRDSHIQYF. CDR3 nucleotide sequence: TGTGCCAGCAGTCGGGACAGTCACATTCAGTACTTC.

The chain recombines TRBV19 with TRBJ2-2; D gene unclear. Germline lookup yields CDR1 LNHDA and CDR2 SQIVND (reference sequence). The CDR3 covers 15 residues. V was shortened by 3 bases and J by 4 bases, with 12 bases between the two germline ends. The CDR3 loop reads CASSIEQRPTGELFF. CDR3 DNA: TGTGCCAGTAGTATTGAACAGCGTCCCACCGGGGAGCTGTTTTTT.